The TCR beta chain described here comes from a study of monozygotic twins with inflammatory bowel disease. Study-level results: There was no support for any single strong signal or clonotype associated with IBD.

The input for each TCR library was around 3,400 ng of total RNA. Eight cDNA synthesis reactions were run for every sample. The unique tags termed UMIs, each holding a 6-nucleotide sample barcode, were added by means of template switching. Reanalyzing the 5' RACE reads, TCRdb keeps one entry per CDR3 protein, without DNA. Here the sample table reports 300,000 to 450,000 distinct CDR3 sequences. The CDR3 extends over 14 amino acids. The V gene's germline CDR1 is SGHDN and CDR2 FVKESK. Concerning this clonotype: The antigen is undetermined.

Sequencing was done on a sample of blood. The V gene is TRBV14, the J gene TRBJ2-2; the D gene TCRdb calls, TRBD1, cannot be checked with no DNA. The sequence was obtained from a human donor with ulcerative colitis or Crohn's disease, or a healthy co-twin of an affected twin (not recorded which). CDR3 amino acids: CASSHTGEHGELFF.